This note documents a single T cell receptor beta chain sequence. Antigen unknown. The length of the CDR3 is 15 residues. V was pared by 0 bases and J by 3 bases, with 3 bases of the junction left unmatched. From germline, CDR1 is MNHNY and CDR2 SVGAGI (reference sequence). The data were taken from a study of OX40 agonist ivuxolimab in advanced cancers. Study summary: The study enrolled dose-escalation patients with hepatocellular carcinoma, melanoma, renal cell or head and neck cancer.

Only in-frame clones appear in the TCRdb table, and some are missing; sequencing was by immunoSEQ multiplex PCR. The table includes 20,000 or so clones, 83% detected once. Autoimmune disease history or systemic immunosuppression led to patients being barred. Findings and limits, study-wide: Certain nonresponders additionally had low normalized T-cell clonal expansion. There were, on average, more expanded clones in CD8+ T cells than in CD4+.

The sequencing here drew on CD4+ or CD8+ T cells sorted from blood, taken in a trial of the OX40 agonist ivuxolimab. The V gene is TRBV6-6, the J gene TRBJ2-5; 8 bases are shared with TRBD1. The receptor comes from an adult with an advanced solid tumor such as melanoma, head and neck, liver or kidney cancer. In DNA, the CDR3 is TGTGCCAGCAGTTACTCCAGGGGGCTAGAAGAGACCCAGTACTTC. As protein: CASSYSRGLEETQYF.